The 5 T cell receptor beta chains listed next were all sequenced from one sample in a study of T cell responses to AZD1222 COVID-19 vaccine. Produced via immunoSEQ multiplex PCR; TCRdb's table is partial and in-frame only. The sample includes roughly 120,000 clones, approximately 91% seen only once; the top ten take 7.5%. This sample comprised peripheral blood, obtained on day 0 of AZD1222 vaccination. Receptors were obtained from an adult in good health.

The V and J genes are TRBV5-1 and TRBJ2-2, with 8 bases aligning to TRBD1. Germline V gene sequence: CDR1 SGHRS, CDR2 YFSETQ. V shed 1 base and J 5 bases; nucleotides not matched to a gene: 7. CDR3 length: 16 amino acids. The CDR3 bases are TGCGCCAGCAGCTTGACAGGGGGTGCCGAAACCGGGGAGCTGTTTTTT. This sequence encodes CASSLTGGAETGELFF.

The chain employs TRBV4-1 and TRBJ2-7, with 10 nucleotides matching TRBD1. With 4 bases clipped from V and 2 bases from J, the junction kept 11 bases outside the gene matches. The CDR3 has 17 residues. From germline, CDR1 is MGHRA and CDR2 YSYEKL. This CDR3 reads CASSLLGGTGETYEQYF. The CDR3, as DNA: TGCGCCAGCAGCCTGCTCGGGGGGACAGGGGAAACCTACGAGCAGTACTTC.

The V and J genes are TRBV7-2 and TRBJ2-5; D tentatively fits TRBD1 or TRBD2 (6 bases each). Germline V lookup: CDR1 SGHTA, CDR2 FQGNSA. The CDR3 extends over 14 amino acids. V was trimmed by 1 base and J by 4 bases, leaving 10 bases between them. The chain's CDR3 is CASSLVEGGETQYF. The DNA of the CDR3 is TGTGCCAGCAGCTTAGTTGAGGGGGGAGAGACCCAGTACTTC.

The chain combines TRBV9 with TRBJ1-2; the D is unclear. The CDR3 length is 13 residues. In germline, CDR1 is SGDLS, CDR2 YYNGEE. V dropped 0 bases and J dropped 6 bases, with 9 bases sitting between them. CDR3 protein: CASSVATGDGYTF. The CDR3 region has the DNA TGTGCCAGCAGCGTAGCTACCGGCGATGGCTACACCTTC.

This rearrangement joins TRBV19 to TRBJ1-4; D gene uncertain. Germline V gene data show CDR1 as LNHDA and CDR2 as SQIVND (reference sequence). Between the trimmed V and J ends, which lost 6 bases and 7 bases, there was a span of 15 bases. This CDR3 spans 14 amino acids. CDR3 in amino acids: CASRTPGGGEKLFF. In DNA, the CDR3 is TGTGCCAGTAGGACCCCTGGAGGTGGTGAAAAACTGTTTTTT.